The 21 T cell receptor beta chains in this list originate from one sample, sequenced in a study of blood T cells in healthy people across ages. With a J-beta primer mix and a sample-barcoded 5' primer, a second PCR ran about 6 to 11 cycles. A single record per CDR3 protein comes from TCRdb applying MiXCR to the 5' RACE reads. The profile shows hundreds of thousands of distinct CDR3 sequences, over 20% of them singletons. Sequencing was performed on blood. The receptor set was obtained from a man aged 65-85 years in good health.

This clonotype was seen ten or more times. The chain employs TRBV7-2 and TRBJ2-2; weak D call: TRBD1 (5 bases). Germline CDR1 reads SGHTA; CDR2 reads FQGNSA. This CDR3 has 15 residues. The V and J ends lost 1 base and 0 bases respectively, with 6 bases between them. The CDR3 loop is CASSLDRPNTGELFF. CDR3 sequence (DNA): TGTGCCAGCAGCTTAGACAGGCCGAACACCGGGGAGCTGTTTTTT. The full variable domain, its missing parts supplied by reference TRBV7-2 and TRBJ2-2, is GAGVSQSPSNKVTEKGKDVELRCDPISGHTALYWYRQSLGQGLEFLIYFQGNSAPDKSGLPSDRFSAERTGGSVSTLTIQRTQQEDSAVYLCASSLDRPNTGELFFGEGSRLTVL.

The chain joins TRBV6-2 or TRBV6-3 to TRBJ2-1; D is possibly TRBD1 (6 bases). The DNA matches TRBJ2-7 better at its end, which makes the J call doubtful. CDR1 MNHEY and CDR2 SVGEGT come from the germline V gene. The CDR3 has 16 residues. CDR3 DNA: TGTGCCAGCAGCTACCTCCGGACAGTATTTTCCTACGAGCAGTACTTC. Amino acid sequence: CASSYLRTVFSYEQYF.

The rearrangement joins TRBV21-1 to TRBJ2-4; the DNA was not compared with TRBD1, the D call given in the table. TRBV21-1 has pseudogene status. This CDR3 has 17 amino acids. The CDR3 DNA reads TGTGCCAGCAGCAAGGCTGGGGACAACGGAGGTAAAAACATTCAGTACTTC. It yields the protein CASSKAGDNGGKNIQYF.

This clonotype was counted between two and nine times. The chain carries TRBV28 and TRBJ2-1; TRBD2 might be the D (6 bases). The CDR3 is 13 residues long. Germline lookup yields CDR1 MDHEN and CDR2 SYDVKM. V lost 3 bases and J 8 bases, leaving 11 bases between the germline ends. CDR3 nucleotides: TGTGCCAGCAGTTTTGGAGGGGATGATGAGCAGTTCTTC. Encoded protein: CASSFGGDDEQFF.

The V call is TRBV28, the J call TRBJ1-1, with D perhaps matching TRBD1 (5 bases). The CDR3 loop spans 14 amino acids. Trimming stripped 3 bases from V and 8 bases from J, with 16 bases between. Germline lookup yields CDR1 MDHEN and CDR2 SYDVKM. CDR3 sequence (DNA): TGTGCCAGCAGTTTTTCAGGGAGGAGCACCGAAGCTTTCTTT. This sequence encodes CASSFSGRSTEAFF.

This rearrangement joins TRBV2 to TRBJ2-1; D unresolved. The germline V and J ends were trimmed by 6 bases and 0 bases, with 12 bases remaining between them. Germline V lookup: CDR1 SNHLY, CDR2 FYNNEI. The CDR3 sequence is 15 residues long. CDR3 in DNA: TGTGCCAGCAGGACGGACCCGAGCTCCTACAATGAGCAGTTCTTC. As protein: CASRTDPSSYNEQFF.

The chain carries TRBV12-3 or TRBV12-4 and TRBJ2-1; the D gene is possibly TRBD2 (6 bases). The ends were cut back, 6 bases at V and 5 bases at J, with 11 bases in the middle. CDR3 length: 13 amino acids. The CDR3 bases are TGTGCCAGCAGCCCGGGACTTGACAATGAGCAGTTCTTC. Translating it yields CASSPGLDNEQFF.

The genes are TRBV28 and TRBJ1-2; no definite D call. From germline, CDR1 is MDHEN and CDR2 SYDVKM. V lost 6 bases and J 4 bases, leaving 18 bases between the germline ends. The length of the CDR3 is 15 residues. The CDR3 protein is CASSPHGPSGYGYTF. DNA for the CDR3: TGTGCCAGCAGCCCCCACGGACCGTCGGGCTATGGCTACACCTTC.

The DNA for the CDR3 is TGCGCCAGCAGCCCGGACGAATACGAGCAGTACTTC. This encodes CASSPDEYEQYF. J is TRBJ2-5 and V is TRBV5-1; no definite D call. Matching the DNA end better, TRBJ2-7 makes the J call doubtful. This CDR3 region has 12 residues. The germline V gene encodes CDR1 SGHRS and CDR2 YFSETQ.

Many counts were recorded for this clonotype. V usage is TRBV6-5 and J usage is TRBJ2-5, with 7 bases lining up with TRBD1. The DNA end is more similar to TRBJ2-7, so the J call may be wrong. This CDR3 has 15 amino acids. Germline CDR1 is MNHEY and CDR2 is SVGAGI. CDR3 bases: TGTGCCAGCAGTTACGGGATGGACAGGTTCTACGAGCAGTACTTC. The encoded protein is CASSYGMDRFYEQYF.

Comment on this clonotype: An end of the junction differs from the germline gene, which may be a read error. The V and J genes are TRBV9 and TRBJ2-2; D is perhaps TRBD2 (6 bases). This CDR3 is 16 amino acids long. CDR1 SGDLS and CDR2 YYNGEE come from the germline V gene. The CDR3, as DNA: TGTGCTAGCAGCGTAGTAGGAGGGATCAACACCGGGGAGCTGTTTTTT. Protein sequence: CASSVVGGINTGELFF. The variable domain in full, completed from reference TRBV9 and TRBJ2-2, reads DSGVTQTPKHLITATGQRVTLRCSPRSGDLSVYWYQQSLDQGLQFLIQYYNGEERAKGNILERFSAQQFPDLHSELNLSSLELGDSALYFCASSVVGGINTGELFFGEGSRLTVL.

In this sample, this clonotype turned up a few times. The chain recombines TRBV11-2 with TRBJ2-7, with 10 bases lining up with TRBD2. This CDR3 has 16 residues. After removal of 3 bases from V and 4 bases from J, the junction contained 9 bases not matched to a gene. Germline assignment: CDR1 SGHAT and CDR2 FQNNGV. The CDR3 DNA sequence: TGTGCCAGCAGCTTGCGGCGACTAGCGGGCCTATACGAGCAGTACTTC. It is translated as CASSLRRLAGLYEQYF.

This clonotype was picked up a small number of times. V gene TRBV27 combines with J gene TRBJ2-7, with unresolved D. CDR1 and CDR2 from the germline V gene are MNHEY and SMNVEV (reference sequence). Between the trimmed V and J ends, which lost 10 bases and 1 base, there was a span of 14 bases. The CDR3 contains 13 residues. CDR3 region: CATMLRGSYEQYF. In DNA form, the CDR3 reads TGTGCCACCATGTTGCGCGGATCCTACGAGCAGTACTTC.

The DNA for the CDR3 is TGTGCCAGCACCCTAAAAGGGGGGACTAACTATGGCTACACCTTC. Translation gives CASTLKGGTNYGYTF. V usage is TRBV6-5 and J usage is TRBJ1-2; perhaps TRBD1 as D (6 bases). The CDR3 sequence is 15 residues long. Per germline, CDR1 MNHEY and CDR2 SVGAGI. The V gene lost 7 bases and the J gene lost 0 bases, with 15 bases spanning the gap.

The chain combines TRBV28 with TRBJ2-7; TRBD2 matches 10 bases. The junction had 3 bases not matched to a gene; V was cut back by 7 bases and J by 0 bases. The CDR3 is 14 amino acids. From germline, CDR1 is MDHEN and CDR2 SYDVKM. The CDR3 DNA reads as TGTGCCAGCATCTCTAGCGGGAGCTCCTACGAGCAGTACTTC. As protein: CASISSGSSYEQYF.

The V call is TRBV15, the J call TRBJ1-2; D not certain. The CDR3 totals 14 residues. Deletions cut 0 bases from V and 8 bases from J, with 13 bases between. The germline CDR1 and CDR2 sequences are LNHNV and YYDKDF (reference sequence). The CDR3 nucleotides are TGTGCCACCAGCAGAGATGGGGTGAGGTCGGGCTACACCTTC. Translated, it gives CATSRDGVRSGYTF. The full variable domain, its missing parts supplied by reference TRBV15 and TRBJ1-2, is DAMVIQNPRYQVTQFGKPVTLSCSQTLNHNVMYWYQQKSSQAPKLLFHYYDKDFNNEADTPDNFQSRRPNTSFCFLDIRSPGLGDTAMYLCATSRDGVRSGYTFGSGTRLTVV.

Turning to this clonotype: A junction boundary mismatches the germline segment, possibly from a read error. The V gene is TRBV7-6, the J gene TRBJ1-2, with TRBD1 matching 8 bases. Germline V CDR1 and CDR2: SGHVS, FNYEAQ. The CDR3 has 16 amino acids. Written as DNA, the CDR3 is TGTGCCGGCAGCTTAGCCCGTGACAGGGGAGACTATGGCTACACCTTC. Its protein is CAGSLARDRGDYGYTF.

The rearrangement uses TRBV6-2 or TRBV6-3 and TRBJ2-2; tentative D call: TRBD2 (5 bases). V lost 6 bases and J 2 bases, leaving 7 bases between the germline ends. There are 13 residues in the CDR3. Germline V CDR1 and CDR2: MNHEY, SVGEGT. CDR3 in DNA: TGTGCCAGCAGACTAGTTAACACCGGGGAGCTGTTTTTT. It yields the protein CASRLVNTGELFF.

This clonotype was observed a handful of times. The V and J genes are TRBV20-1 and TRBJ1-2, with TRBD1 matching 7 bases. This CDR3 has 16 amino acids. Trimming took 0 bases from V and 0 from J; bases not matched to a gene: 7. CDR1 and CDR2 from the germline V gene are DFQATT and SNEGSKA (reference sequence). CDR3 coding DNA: TGCAGTGCTAGAGATCAGGGACAGACAACTAACTATGGCTACACCTTC. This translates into CSARDQGQTTNYGYTF.

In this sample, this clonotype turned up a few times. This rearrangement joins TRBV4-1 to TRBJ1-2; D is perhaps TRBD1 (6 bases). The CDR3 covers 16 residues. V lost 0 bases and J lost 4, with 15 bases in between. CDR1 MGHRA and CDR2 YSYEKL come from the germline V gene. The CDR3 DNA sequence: TGCGCCAGCAGCCAAGATCCCCAGGCGGGGGCCTATGGCTACACCTTC. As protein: CASSQDPQAGAYGYTF.

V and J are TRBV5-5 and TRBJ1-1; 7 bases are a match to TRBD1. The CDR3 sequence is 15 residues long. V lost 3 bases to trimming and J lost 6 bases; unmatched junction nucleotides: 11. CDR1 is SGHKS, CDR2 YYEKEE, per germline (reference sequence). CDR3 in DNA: TGTGCCAGCAGCTCCCGTGTGACAGGGCTCGCTGAAGCTTTCTTT. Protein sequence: CASSSRVTGLAEAFF.